The text below deals with one T cell receptor (beta chain). Its antigen remains unknown. The V and J ends lost 1 base and 1 base respectively, with 6 bases between them. Germline loops: CDR1 SGHTA, CDR2 FQGNSA. CDR3 length: 14 amino acids. This entry belongs to a study of T cells in tuberculosis. Whole-study findings and limits: Active tuberculosis cases were adults; controls were adolescents. Smaller alpha distances in active tuberculosis partly reflected shorter CDR3-alpha lengths. GMM-specific TCRs were nearer to active tuberculosis alpha repertoires, suggesting expansion.

Repertoires were generated with immunoSEQ multiplex PCR, while TCRdb's copy carries only in-frame clones and drops some. The sample carries 25,000 to 35,000 clones, approximately 95% recorded once. Sequenced: PBMCs. The source is a donor aged 10 to 29 with latent tuberculosis or without tuberculosis infection. The chain has TRBV7-2 and TRBJ2-3, with D hard to call. For the CDR3, the DNA is TGTGCCAGCAGCTTAGGAGTAGGCACAGATACGCAGTATTTT. This sequence encodes CASSLGVGTDTQYF.